Listed below are T cell receptor beta chains from one sample, sequenced in a study of T-cell memory formation after mild COVID-19. Each CDR3 protein is one row after TCRdb ran MiXCR on the 5' RACE reads. The sample lists 250,000 to 300,000 distinct CDR3 sequences, 15% to 20% occurring once. Material for sequencing was PBMCs or a T cell subset sorted from them (not recorded which). The origin of the receptors is a man between 18 and 29 years old who had mild COVID-19 (a few samples of this study predate the infection). Cell type and time point are not known. Both conserved end residues are part of each CDR3. The D gene is left open where the match is weak. Size values are once, few and many counts, or a class for expanded clones, and some rows have none.

J,V,D,size,DNA,CDR3
TRBJ2-2,TRBV7-9,TRBD1,-,TGTGCCAGCAGCCCACCGGGACAGGGGGACGGGGAGCTGTTTTTT,CASSPPGQGDGELFF
TRBJ2-5,TRBV7-2,-,few,TGTGCCAGCAGCTTAGCGGGTCCAGGAAAGACCCAGTACTTC,CASSLAGPGKTQYF
TRBJ2-3,TRBV2,TRBD2,-,TGTGCCAGCAGTCGGACTAGAAGTATAGATACGCAGTATTTT,CASSRTRSIDTQYF
TRBJ2-5,TRBV15,-,-,TGTGCCACCAGCCCTATTCTCACAGGGAGGGAGACCCAGTACTTC,CATSPILTGRETQYF
TRBJ2-1,TRBV5-1,-,-,TGCGCCAGCAGCTTGGATGTCAGGGTTGGGAATGAGCAGTTCTTC,CASSLDVRVGNEQFF
TRBJ2-2,TRBV7-9,TRBD1,-,TGTGCCAGCAGCTTAGGGGACAGGAACCCAGCCGGGGAGCTGTTTTTT,CASSLGDRNPAGELFF
TRBJ2-1,TRBV20-1,-,many,TGCAGTGCTAGTGGTCGGGGGCCCTACAATGAGCAGTTCTTC,CSASGRGPYNEQFF
TRBJ2-5,TRBV7-8,TRBD2,few,TGTGCCAGCAGCCGGACTAGCGGGGACCAAGAGACCCAGTACTTC,CASSRTSGDQETQYF
TRBJ2-7,TRBV5-1,-,few,TGCGCCAGCAGCATGGACATCCTCTACGAGCAGTACTTC,CASSMDILYEQYF
TRBJ2-2,TRBV9,TRBD2,-,TGTGCCAGCAGCCGTAGGTTAGCGGGAGCCACCGGGGAGCTGTTTTTT,CASSRRLAGATGELFF
TRBJ1-2,TRBV27,-,-,TGTGCCAGCAGCTCACGCGAACGAGGCTACACCTTC,CASSSRERGYTF
TRBJ2-5,TRBV5-1,TRBD1,few,TGCGCCAGCAGCCCCGGGACAGGGGGAGAGACCCAGTACTTC,CASSPGTGGETQYF
TRBJ1-2,TRBV20-1,-,few,TGCAGTGCTAGAGTACAGGGCTATGGCTACACCTTC,CSARVQGYGYTF
TRBJ1-1,TRBV20-1,-,-,TGCAGTGCTAGACAGGACTACACTGAAGCTTTCTTT,CSARQDYTEAFF
TRBJ1-2,TRBV7-3,TRBD1,few,TGTGCCGGTCAACAGGGGGCCCTTAGCTATGGCTACACCTTC,CAGQQGALSYGYTF
TRBJ2-5,TRBV6-7,-,few,TGTGCCAGCAGTTACCATTCCCGGGAGACCCAGTACTTC,CASSYHSRETQYF
TRBJ2-1,TRBV4-2,TRBD2,-,TGTGCCAGCAGCCAAGTTTTCGAGCGGGGGGACAATGAGCAGTTCTTC,CASSQVFERGDNEQFF
TRBJ2-1,TRBV5-1,TRBD1,many,TGCGCCAGCAGCCGAGGGACAGCTTACAATGAGCAGTTCTTC,CASSRGTAYNEQFF
TRBJ1-5,TRBV6-2/TRBV6-3,-,few,TGTGCCAGCAGAGTCTCGGGACGCAATCAGCCCCAGCATTTT,CASRVSGRNQPQHF
TRBJ2-5,TRBV4-3,TRBD2,-,TGCGCCAGCAGCCCCCAGCTGGCTAGCGGGAAAGAGACCCAGTACTTC,CASSPQLASGKETQYF
TRBJ2-5,TRBV20-1,TRBD2,few,TGCAGTGCTAGCACCGGGACTAGCGGGGGTACTCAAGAGACCCAGTACTTC,CSASTGTSGGTQETQYF
TRBJ2-5,TRBV29-1,TRBD1,few,TGCAGCGTTGAAGACAGGGGGTACCAAGAGACCCAGTACTTC,CSVEDRGYQETQYF
TRBJ2-5,TRBV7-2,-,many,TGTGCCAGCAGCTTAACAGGGGCGGGGGAGACCCAGTACTTC,CASSLTGAGETQYF
TRBJ1-2,TRBV6-5,-,-,TGTGCCAGCAGTTACGGCAGAGCCCGTTATGGCTACACCTTC,CASSYGRARYGYTF
TRBJ2-5,TRBV11-2,-,many,TGTGCCAGCACCCCCCGGGGGTCGGGCGAGACCCAGTACTTC,CASTPRGSGETQYF
TRBJ2-5,TRBV25-1,-,few,TGTGCCAGCAGTGAATCTGACCGGTGGGAGACCCAGTACTTC,CASSESDRWETQYF
TRBJ2-3,TRBV10-3,-,few,TGTGCCATCAGTGAGACGGGGGGCACAGATACGCAGTATTTT,CAISETGGTDTQYF
TRBJ1-5,TRBV7-9,-,-,TGTGCCAGCAGCTTAATGGGGACCCAGAATCAGCCCCAGCATTTT,CASSLMGTQNQPQHF
TRBJ2-2,TRBV7-3,-,-,TGTGCCAGCAGCCCCATAGGGGACACCGGGGAGCTGTTTTTT,CASSPIGDTGELFF
TRBJ2-1,TRBV27,-,few,TGTGCCAGCAGTTCGACACCATCGGTGCAGTTCTTC,CASSSTPSVQFF